A single sample is the source of the 3 T cell receptor beta chains below, sequenced in a study of cytomegalovirus exposure and HLA in healthy donors. Researchers ran the PCR with 60 Vbeta and 13 Jbeta primers. Sequencing used immunoSEQ multiplex PCR; TCRdb keeps in-frame clones, though not all of them. The profile shows fewer than 75,000 clones, around four fifths of them singletons. The sample was PBMCs. The receptor set was obtained from a woman in her 30s in good health and CMV-seronegative.

This chain links TRBV5-4 with TRBJ2-3; the D gene is possibly TRBD2 (6 bases). Trimming removed 2 bases at V and 1 base at J, with 8 bases between. The germline V gene encodes CDR1 SGHNT and CDR2 YYREEE (reference sequence). The CDR3 length is 14 residues. The CDR3 region has the DNA TGTGCCAGCAGCTTTTCGGGAGGCACAGATACGCAGTATTTT. Translated: CASSFSGGTDTQYF.

This clone was counted a single time. This chain links TRBV11-2 with TRBJ2-5; 12 positions match TRBD2. This CDR3 is 14 amino acids long. V trimming: 6 bases; J trimming: 5 bases; junction bases outside the gene matches: 4. CDR1 is SGHAT, CDR2 FQNNGV, per germline. The CDR3 sequence: CASRRLAGDETQYF. The CDR3 DNA follows: TGTGCCAGCAGGAGACTAGCGGGGGACGAGACCCAGTACTTC.

About this clone itself: Germline and junction disagree at one end, which may indicate a read error. The J gene is TRBJ2-1, the V gene TRBV7-7; 14 bases are shared with TRBD2. The CDR3 is 15 amino acids. Germline V gene data show CDR1 as SSHAT and CDR2 as FNYEAQ (reference sequence). CDR3 sequence (DNA): TGTGCTAGCAGCCCGGGACTAGCGGGAGCCAATGAGCAGTTCTTC. Its protein is CASSPGLAGANEQFF.